This TCR beta chain was profiled in a study of blood T cell repertoires in COVID-19 (dated by TCRdb to about 2020). In terms of the full investigation: Collaborator samples came from the United States, Italy and Spain and covered acute and convalescent phases of COVID-19. Samples came from the ongoing ImmuneRACE study (first 160 participants) plus 1,254 subjects from 6 global collaborators. The repertoires were released in a freely available public database meant as a resource for research on the immune response to SARS-CoV-2. A de-identified subject ID, COVID-19 status, age in years and sex were almost always included in the sample metadata. The material from the prospective study consisted of cDNA or gDNA derived from T cells, B-cell-depleted T cells, or PBMCs. Where available, HLA class I and class II types were obtained from metadata supplied by the sample provider rather than from assay-based typing. Subjects who had been exposed to COVID-19, were actively infected with it, or had recovered from it provided the deeply sampled blood TCRbeta repertoires that made up the dataset.

The immunoSEQ Assay, a bias-controlled multiplex PCR, was used to amplify TCRbeta CDR3 regions from genomic DNA. The source study handled its data this way. Nucleated cell counts per sample were estimated from amplification of reference gene primers within the assay. Sequence reads were collapsed and filtered to measure the absolute abundance of every unique TCRbeta CDR3 rearrangement. For each sample, productive Simpson clonality was calculated as the square root of Simpson's diversity index over productive rearrangements. In its TCRdb copy, this immuneACCESS table keeps in-frame sequences only and misses some clones. Where compared with another copy, unresolved V genes explain less than half of these, and the others have no known cause. That table furnishes V, J and clone size, whereas the DNA furnished D and trimming. Counted in this sample were about 380,000 clones; 85% of them appeared once. The top ten clonotypes cover roughly 3.6% of the sample.

Regarding this clone: Its antigen has not been determined. Per-nucleotide qualities are absent, and no much larger clonotype sits a single base away.

The V and J ends are trimmed by 7 bases and 4 bases, leaving 16 bases between them. The CDR3 numbers 15 residues from cysteine through phenylalanine. The only DNA kept is the CDR3, 45 bases in frame from the first base. The germline V gene yields MNHNS for CDR1 and SASEGT for CDR2. Points the paper makes about the study in general: The amount of clinical and demographic metadata varied by source and participant and was provided uncurated.

Whole blood was collected in K2EDTA tubes by collaborating institutions according to the institutions' own protocols. For TCRbeta analysis, collaborators shipped samples in one of three forms: frozen whole blood, isolated PBMCs, or DNA extracted from either of those sample types. This chain is built from TRBV6-1 and TRBJ1-4; a weak D assignment points to TRBD1 (6 bases agree). The sequence was obtained from a woman aged 18 to 35 with acute or convalescent COVID-19. Material for sequencing was peripheral blood. The CDR3 reads as follows: CASIRKGGFNEKLFF. The DNA sequence is as follows: TGTGCCAGCATCAGAAAGGGGGGGTTTAATGAAAAACTGTTTTTT.